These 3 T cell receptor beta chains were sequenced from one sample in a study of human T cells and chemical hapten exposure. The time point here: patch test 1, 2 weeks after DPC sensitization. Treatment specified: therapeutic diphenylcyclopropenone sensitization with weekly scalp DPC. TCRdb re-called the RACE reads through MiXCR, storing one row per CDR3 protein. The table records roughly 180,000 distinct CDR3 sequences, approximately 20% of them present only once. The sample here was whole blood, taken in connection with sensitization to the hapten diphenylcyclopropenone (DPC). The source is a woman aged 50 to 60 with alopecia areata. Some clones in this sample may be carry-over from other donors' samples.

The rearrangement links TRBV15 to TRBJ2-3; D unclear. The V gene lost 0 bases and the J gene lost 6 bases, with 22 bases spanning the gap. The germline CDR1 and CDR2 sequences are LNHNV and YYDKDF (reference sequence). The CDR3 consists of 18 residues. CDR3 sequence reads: CATSRDNPRRLNYDTQYF. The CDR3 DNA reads TGTGCCACCAGCAGAGACAACCCCCGTCGGCTGAATTACGATACGCAGTATTTT.

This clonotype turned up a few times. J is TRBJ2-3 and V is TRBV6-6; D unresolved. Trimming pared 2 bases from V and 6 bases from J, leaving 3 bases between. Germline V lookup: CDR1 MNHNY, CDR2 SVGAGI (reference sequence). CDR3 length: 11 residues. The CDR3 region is CASSYMDTQYF. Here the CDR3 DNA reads TGTGCCAGCAGTTACATGGATACGCAGTATTTT.

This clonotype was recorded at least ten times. CDR3: CASQPSQFNEEQFF. The CDR3 DNA reads TGTGCCAGCCAACCCAGTCAATTCAATGAAGAGCAGTTCTTC. J is TRBJ2-1 and V is TRBV7-6; D call uncertain. V was clipped by 8 bases and J by 10 bases, with 21 bases between them. CDR1 and CDR2 from the germline V gene are SGHVS and FNYEAQ. This CDR3 has 14 residues.